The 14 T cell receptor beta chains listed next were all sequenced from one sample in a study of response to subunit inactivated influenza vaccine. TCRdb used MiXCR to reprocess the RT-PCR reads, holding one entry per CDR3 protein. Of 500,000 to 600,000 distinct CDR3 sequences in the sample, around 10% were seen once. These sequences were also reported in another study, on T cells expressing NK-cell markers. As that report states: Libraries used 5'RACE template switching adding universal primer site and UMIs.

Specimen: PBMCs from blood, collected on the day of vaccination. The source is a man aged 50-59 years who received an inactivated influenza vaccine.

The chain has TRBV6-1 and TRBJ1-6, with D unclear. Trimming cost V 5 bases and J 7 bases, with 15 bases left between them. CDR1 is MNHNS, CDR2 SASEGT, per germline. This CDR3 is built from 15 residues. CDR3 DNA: TGTGCCAGCAGTACAAGACCCCTGGGGAATTCACCCCTCCACTTT. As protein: CASSTRPLGNSPLHF.

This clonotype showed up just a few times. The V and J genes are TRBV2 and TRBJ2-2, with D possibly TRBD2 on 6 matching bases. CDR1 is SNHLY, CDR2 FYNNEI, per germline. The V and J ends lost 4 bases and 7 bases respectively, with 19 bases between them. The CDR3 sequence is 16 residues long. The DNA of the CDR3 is TGTGCCAGCAGTGTAAACGAAGGAGGGTACGGCGGGGAGCTGTTTTTT. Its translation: CASSVNEGGYGGELFF.

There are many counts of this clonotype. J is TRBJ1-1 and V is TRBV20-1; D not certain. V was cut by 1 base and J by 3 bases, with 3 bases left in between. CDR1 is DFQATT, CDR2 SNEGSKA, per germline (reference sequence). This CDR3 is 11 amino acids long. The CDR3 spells CSARGHTEAFF. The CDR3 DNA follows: TGCAGTGCTAGAGGGCACACTGAAGCTTTCTTT.

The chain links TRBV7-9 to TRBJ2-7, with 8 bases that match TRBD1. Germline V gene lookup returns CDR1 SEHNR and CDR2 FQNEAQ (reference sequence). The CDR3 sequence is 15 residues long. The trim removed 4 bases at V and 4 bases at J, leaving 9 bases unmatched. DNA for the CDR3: TGTGCCAGCAGCTATCCTAGGACAGGGTTATACGAGCAGTACTTC. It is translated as CASSYPRTGLYEQYF. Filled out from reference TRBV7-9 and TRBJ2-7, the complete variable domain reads DTGVSQNPRHKITKRGQNVTFRCDPISEHNRLYWYRQTLGQGPEFLTYFQNEAQLEKSRLLSDRFSAERPKGSFSTLEIQRTEQGDSAMYLCASSYPRTGLYEQYFGPGTRLTVT.

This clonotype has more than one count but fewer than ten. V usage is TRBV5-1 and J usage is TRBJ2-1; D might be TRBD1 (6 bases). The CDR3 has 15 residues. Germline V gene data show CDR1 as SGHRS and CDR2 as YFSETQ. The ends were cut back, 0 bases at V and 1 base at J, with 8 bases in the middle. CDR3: CASSLETGSYNEQFF. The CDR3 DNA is TGCGCCAGCAGCTTGGAAACAGGGTCCTACAATGAGCAGTTCTTC.

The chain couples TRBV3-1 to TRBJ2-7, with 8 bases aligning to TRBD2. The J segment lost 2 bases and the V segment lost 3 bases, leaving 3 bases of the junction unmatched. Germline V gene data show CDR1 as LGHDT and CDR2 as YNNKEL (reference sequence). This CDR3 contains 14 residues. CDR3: CASSQRGVAYEQYF. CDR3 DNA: TGTGCCAGCAGCCAGCGGGGGGTAGCCTACGAGCAGTACTTC.

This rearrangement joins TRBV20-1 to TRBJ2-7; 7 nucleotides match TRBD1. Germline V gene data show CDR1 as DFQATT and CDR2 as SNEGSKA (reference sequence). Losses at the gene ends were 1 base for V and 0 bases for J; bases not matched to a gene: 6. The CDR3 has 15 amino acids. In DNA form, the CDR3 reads TGCAGTGCTAGAGTGGGACAGAGGAGCTCCTACGAGCAGTACTTC. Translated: CSARVGQRSSYEQYF.

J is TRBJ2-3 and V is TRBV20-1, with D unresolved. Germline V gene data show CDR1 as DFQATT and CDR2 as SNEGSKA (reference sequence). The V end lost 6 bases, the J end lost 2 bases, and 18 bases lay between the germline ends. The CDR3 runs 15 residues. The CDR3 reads CSASPAPSFTDTQYF. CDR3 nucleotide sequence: TGCAGTGCCTCTCCGGCCCCGTCCTTCACAGATACGCAGTATTTT.

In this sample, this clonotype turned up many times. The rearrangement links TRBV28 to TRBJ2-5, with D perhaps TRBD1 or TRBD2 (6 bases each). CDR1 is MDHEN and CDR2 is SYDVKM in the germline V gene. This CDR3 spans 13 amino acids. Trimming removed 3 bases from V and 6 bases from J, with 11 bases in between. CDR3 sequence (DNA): TGTGCCAGCAGTTTTAGTGGGGGGCAGACCCAGTACTTC. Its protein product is CASSFSGGQTQYF.

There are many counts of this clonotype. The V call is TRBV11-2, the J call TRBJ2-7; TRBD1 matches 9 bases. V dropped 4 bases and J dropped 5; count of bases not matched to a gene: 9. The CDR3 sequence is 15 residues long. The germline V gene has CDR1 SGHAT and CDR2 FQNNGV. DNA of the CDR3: TGTGCCAGCAGCTCCATCAGGACAGGGGCAAACGAGCAGTACTTC. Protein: CASSSIRTGANEQYF.

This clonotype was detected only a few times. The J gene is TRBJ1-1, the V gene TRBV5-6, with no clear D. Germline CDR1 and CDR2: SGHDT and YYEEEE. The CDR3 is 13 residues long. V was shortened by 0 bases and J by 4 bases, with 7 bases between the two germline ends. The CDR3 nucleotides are TGTGCCAGCAGCTTGGAATTCGTCACTGAAGCTTTCTTT. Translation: CASSLEFVTEAFF.

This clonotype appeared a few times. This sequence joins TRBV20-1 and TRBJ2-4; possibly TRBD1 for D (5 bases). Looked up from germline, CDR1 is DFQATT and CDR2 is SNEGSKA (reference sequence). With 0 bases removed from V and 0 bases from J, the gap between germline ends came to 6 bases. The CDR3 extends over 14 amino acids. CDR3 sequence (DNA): TGCAGTGCTAGAGAGGGGCAAGCCAAAAACATTCAGTACTTC. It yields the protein CSAREGQAKNIQYF.

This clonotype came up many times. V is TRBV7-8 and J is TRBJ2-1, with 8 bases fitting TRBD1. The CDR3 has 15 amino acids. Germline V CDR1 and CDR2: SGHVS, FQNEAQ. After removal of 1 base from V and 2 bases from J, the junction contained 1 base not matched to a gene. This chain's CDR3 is CASSLGDRPYNEQFF. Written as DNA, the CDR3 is TGTGCCAGCAGCTTAGGGGACAGGCCCTACAATGAGCAGTTCTTC.

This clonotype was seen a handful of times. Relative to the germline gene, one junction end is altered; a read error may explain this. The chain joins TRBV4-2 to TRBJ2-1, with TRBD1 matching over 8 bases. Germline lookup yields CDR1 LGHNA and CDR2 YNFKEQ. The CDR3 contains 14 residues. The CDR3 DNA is TGTGCCAGCAGCCAGGACAGGGAAAACAAGGAGCAGTTCTTC. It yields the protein CASSQDRENKEQFF.